This TCR beta chain was recorded in a study of T cell changes during pregnancy in multiple sclerosis. Using immunoSEQ multiplex PCR, the repertoire was profiled, and TCRdb retains in-frame clones only, with some absent. Of tens of thousands of clones in the sample, approximately 93% are singletons; the top ten hold roughly 2.5%. This receptor was identified in a female donor with multiple sclerosis, enrolled in a pregnancy study. The sample consisted of peripheral blood, taken in the second trimester of pregnancy.

DNA for the CDR3: TGTGCCAGCAGCTTAGTTGGGACAGACTATGGCTACACCTTC. It specifies CASSLVGTDYGYTF. This chain uses TRBV7-9 with TRBJ1-2; 7 bases match TRBD1. This CDR3 is built from 14 residues. J lost 3 bases, V lost 1 base, and 2 bases had no gene match. Germline-derived CDR1 and CDR2 are SEHNR and FQNEAQ (reference sequence).